This TCR beta chain came from a study of cytomegalovirus exposure and HLA in healthy donors. Study information: Genetic ancestry analysis placed 75% to 85% of the 300 to 400 donors that were genotyped in the Caucasian-associated cluster.

Findings and caveats of the study: For most TCR sequences rarity was the rule, although some public TCRs occurred in many donors. TCR beta sequences reportedly predicted most subjects' HLA-A and HLA-B alleles accurately. Indistinguishable V segments, including TRBV6-2 and TRBV6-3, were excluded.

Use of 60 Vbeta and 13 Jbeta primers characterized the PCR. Sequenced by immunoSEQ multiplex PCR; TCRdb stores in-frame clones only, minus some. This table has about 120,000 clones, around a tenth appearing once. This clone was seen a handful of times. The antigen remains undetermined. V gave up 4 bases and J gave up 6 bases; unmatched junction bases: 16. Germline V CDR1 and CDR2: SGDLS, YYNGEE. CDR3 length equals 17 residues. Sequenced input: PBMCs. This sequence joins TRBV9 and TRBJ1-2, with 9 bases identical to TRBD1. This clonotype was sampled from a man between 25 and 39 years old in good health and CMV-seronegative. CDR3: CASSSADSGTGKNGYTF. The CDR3 DNA sequence: TGTGCCAGCAGCTCAGCCGATTCCGGGACAGGGAAGAATGGCTACACCTTC.